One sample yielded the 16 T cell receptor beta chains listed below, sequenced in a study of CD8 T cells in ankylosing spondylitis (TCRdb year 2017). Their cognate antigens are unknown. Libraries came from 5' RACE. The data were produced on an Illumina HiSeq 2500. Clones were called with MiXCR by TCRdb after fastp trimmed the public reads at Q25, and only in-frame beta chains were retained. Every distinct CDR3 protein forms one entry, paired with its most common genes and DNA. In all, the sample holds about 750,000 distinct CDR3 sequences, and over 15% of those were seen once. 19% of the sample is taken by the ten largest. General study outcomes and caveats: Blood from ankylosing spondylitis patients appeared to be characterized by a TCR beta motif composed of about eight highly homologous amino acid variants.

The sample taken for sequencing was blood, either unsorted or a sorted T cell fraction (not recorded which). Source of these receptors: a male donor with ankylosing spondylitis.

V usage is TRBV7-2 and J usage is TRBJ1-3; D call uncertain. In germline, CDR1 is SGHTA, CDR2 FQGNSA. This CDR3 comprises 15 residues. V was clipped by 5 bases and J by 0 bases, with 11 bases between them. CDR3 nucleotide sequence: TGTGCCAGCAGCCAAGGACCCAACTCTGGAAACACCATATATTTT. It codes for CASSQGPNSGNTIYF.

For the CDR3, the DNA is TGTGCCAGCATTCTCCAGACAGGGGGGTCCACTGAAGCTTTCTTT. Residues: CASILQTGGSTEAFF. The chain is built from TRBV2 and TRBJ1-1, with 9 bases fitting TRBD1. This CDR3 has 15 residues. Per germline, CDR1 SNHLY and CDR2 FYNNEI. With 7 bases clipped from V and 4 bases from J, the junction kept 10 bases outside the gene matches.

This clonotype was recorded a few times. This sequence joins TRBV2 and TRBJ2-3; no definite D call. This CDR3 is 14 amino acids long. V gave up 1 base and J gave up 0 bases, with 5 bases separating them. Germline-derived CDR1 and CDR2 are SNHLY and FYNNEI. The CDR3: CASSEGLSTDTQYF. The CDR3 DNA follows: TGTGCCAGCAGTGAAGGACTGAGCACAGATACGCAGTATTTT. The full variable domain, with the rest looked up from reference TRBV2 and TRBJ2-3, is EPEVTQTPSHQVTQMGQEVILRCVPISNHLYFYWYRQILGQKVEFLVSFYNNEISEKSEIFDDQFSVERPDGSNFTLKIRSTKLEDSAMYFCASSEGLSTDTQYFGPGTRLTVL.

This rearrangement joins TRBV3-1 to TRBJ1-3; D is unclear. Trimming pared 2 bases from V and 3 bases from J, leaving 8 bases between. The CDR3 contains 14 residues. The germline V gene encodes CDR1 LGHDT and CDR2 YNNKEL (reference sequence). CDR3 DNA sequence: TGTGCCAGCAGCCAACAATGGGGTGGAAACACCATATATTTT. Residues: CASSQQWGGNTIYF.

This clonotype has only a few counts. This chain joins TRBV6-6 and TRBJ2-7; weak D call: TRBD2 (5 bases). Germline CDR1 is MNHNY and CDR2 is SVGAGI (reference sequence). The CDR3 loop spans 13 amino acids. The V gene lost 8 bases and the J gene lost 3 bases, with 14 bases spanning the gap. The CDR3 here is CASQTKTGYEQYF. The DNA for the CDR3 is TGTGCCAGCCAGACTAAAACGGGCTACGAGCAGTACTTC.

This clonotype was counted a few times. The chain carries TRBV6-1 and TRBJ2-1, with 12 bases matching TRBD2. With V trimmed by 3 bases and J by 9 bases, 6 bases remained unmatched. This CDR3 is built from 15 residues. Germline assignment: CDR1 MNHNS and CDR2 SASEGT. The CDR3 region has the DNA TGTGCCAGCAGTGACCACCTAGCGGGGGGGGGTGAGCAGTTCTTC. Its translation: CASSDHLAGGGEQFF.

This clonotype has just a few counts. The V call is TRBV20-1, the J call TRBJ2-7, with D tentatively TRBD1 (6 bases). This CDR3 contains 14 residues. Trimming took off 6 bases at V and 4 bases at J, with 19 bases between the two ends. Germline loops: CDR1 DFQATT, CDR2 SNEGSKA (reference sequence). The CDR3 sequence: CSARGGTGWYEQYF. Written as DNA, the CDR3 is TGCAGTGCCCGAGGGGGTACAGGGTGGTACGAGCAGTACTTC.

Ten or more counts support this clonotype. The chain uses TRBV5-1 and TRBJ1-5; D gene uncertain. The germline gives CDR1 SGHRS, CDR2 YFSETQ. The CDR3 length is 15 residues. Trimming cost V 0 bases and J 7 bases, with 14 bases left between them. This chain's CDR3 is CASSLDSPGLQPQHF. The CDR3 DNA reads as TGCGCCAGCAGCTTGGACTCACCAGGCCTACAGCCCCAGCATTTT.

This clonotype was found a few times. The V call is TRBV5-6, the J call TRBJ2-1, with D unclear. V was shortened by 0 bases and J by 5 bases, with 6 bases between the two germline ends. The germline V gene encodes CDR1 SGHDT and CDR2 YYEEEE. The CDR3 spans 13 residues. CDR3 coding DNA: TGTGCCAGCAGCTTGGAAAGGAACAATGAGCAGTTCTTC. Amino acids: CASSLERNNEQFF.

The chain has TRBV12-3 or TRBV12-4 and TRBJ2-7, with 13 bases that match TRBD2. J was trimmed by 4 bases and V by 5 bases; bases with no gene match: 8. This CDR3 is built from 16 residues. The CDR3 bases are TGTGCCAGCAGTCCTCAGGGACTAGCGGGGCCGTACGAGCAGTACTTC. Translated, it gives CASSPQGLAGPYEQYF.

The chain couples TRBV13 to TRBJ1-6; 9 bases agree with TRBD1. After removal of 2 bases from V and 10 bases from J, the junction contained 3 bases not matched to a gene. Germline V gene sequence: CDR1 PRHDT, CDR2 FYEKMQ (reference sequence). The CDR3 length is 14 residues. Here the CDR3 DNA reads TGTGCCAGCAGCTTAACAGGGGGCCAATCACCCCTCCACTTT. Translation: CASSLTGGQSPLHF.

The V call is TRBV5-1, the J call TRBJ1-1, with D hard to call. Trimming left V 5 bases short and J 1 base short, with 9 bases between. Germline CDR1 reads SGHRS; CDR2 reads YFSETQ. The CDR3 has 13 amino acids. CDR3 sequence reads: CASREASNTEAFF. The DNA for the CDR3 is TGCGCCAGCAGAGAGGCGTCGAACACTGAAGCTTTCTTT.

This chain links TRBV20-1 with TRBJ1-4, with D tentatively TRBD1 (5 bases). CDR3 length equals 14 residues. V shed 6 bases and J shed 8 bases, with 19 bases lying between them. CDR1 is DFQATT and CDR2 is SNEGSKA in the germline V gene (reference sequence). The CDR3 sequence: CSAPSWDLREKLFF. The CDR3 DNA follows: TGCAGTGCCCCGTCTTGGGACCTCAGGGAAAAACTGTTTTTT.

CDR3 sequence reads: CASSSSAIQETQYF. CDR3 sequence (DNA): TGTGCCAGCAGCTCAAGCGCCATTCAAGAGACCCAGTACTTC. The chain employs TRBV7-2 and TRBJ2-5; D gene uncertain. From germline, CDR1 is SGHTA and CDR2 FQGNSA. This CDR3 region has 14 residues. V lost 4 bases and J 2 bases, leaving 11 bases between the germline ends.

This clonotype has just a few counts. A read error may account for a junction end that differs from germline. The CDR3 coding sequence is TGTGCCAGCAGCCAAGGCAGGGACTACGAGCAGTACTTC. Its translation is CASSQGRDYEQYF. The chain carries TRBV4-3 and TRBJ2-7; maybe TRBD1 (5 bases). The germline V gene encodes CDR1 LGHNA and CDR2 YSLEER. The CDR3 is made up of 13 amino acids.

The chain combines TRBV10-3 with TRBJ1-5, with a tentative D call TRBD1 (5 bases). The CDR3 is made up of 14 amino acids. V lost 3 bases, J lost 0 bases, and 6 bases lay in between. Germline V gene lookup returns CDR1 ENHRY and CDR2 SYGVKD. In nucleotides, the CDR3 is TGTGCCATCAGTGAACAGGTTAGCAATCAGCCCCAGCATTTT. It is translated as CAISEQVSNQPQHF.